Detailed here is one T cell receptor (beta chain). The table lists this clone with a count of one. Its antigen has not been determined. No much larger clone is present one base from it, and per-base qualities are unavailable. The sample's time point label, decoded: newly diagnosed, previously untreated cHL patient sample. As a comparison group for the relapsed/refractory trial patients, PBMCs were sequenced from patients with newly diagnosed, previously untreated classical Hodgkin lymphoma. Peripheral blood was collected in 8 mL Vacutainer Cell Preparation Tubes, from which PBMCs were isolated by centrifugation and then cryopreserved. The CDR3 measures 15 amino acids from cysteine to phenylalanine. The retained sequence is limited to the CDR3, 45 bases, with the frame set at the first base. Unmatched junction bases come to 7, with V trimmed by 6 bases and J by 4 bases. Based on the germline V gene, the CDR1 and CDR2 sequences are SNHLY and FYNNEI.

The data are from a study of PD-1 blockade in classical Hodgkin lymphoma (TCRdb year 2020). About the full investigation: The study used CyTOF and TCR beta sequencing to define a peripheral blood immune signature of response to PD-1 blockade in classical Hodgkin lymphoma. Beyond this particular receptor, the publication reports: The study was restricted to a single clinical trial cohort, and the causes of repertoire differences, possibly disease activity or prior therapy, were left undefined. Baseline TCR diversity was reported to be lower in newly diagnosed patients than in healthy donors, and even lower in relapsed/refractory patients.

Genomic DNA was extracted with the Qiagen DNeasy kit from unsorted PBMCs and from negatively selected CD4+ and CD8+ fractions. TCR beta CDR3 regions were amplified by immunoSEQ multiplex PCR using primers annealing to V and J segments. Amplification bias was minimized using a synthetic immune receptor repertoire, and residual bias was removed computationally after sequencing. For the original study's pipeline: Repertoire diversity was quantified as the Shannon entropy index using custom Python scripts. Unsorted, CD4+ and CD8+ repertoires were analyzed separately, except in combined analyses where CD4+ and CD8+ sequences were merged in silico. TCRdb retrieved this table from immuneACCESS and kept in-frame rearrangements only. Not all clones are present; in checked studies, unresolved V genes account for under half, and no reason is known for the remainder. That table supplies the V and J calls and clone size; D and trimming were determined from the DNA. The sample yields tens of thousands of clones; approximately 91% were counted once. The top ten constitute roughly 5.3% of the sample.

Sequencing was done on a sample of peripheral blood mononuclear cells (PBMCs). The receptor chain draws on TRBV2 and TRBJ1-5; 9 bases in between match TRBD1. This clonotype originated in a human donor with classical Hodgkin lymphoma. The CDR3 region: CASSTDRGSNQPQHF. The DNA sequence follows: TGTGCCAGCAGCACCGACAGGGGGTCAAATCAGCCCCAGCATTTT.